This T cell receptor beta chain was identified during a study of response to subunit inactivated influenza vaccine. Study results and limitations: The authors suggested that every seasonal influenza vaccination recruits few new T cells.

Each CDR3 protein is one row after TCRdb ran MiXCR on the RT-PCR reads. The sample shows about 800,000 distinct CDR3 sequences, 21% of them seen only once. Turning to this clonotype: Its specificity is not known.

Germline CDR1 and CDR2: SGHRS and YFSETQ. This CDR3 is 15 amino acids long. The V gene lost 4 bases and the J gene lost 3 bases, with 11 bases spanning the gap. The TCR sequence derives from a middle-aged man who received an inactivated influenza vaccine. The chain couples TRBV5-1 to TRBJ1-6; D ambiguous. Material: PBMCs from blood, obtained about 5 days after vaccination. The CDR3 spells CASSPGQLYNSPLHF. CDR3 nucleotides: TGCGCCAGCAGCCCGGGCCAGCTCTATAATTCACCCCTCCACTTT.